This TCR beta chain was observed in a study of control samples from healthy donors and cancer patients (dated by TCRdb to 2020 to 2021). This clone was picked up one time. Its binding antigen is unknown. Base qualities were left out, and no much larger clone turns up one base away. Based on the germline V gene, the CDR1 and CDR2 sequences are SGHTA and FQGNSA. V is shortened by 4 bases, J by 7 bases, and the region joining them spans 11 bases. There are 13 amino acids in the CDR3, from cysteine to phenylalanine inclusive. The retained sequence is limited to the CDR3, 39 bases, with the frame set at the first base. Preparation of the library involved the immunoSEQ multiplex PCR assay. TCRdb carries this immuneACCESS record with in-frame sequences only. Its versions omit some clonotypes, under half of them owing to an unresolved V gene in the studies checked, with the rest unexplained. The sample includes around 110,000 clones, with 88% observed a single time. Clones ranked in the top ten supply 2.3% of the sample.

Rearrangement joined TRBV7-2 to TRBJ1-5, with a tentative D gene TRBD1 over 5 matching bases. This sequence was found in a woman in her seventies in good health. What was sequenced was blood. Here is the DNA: TGTGCCAGCAGCTCCTCCTGGGGCCAGCCCCAGCATTTT. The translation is CASSSSWGQPQHF.